This is a list of T cell receptor beta chains from one sample in a study of T cells after yellow fever vaccination. Each CDR3 protein is one row after TCRdb ran MiXCR on the 5' RACE reads. Of about 240,000 distinct CDR3 sequences listed, 3.6% are singletons. The material sequenced was PBMCs, taken 15 days after the yellow fever booster vaccination. These receptors were taken from a man in his late teens or twenties who received the YFV17D yellow fever vaccine. Both conserved end residues are part of each CDR3. D genes are given only for firm matches. Size is stated for part of the rows, as once, few or many counts, or as a class when the clone is expanded.

many	TRBD1	TRBV9	TRBJ1-1	CASSVASRRGPIEAFF	TGTGCCAGCAGCGTAGCCTCTCGGAGGGGGCCGATTGAAGCTTTCTTT
-	-	TRBV15	TRBJ2-1	CATSRDPSRGNEQFF	TGTGCCACCAGCAGAGATCCCAGCCGGGGCAATGAGCAGTTCTTC
many	-	TRBV29-1	TRBJ2-2	CSARRNTGELFF	TGCAGCGCCCGTCGGAACACCGGGGAGCTGTTTTTT
many	TRBD2	TRBV7-8	TRBJ2-3	CASSPIAGLVADTQYF	TGTGCCAGCAGTCCCATCGCGGGACTAGTCGCAGATACGCAGTATTTT
many	-	TRBV12-5	TRBJ2-2	CASIEQNTGELFF	TGTGCTAGTATCGAACAGAACACCGGGGAGCTGTTTTTT
many	-	TRBV12-3/TRBV12-4	TRBJ2-5	CASSPRGGETQYF	TGTGCCAGCTCACCACGGGGCGGCGAGACCCAGTACTTC
many	TRBD1	TRBV18	TRBJ1-3	CASSHETGTGGGNTIYF	TGTGCCAGCTCACACGAAACCGGGACAGGCGGAGGAAACACCATATATTTT
-	-	TRBV7-7	TRBJ2-5	CASSYRTMETQYF	TGTGCTAGCAGCTATAGGACAATGGAGACCCAGTACTTC
many	TRBD2	TRBV9	TRBJ2-2	CASSVDGLAAGELFF	TGTGCCAGCAGCGTAGATGGACTAGCGGCCGGGGAGCTGTTTTTT
once	TRBD2	TRBV5-8	TRBJ2-3	CASSRLAGGDTQYF	TGTGCCAGCAGCCGACTAGCGGGGGGGGATACGCAGTATTTT
many	-	TRBV7-6	TRBJ2-1	CANHRVNEQFF	TGTGCCAACCACAGGGTCAATGAGCAGTTCTTC
many	-	TRBV4-3	TRBJ2-2	CASSLGTINTGELFF	TGCGCCAGCAGCCTGGGGACCATAAACACCGGGGAGCTGTTTTTT
many	TRBD1	TRBV4-2	TRBJ1-5	CASSLHGQANQPQHF	TGTGCCAGCAGCCTTCATGGACAGGCCAATCAGCCCCAGCATTTT
many	-	TRBV7-8	TRBJ1-5	CASSQNRYSNQPQHF	TGTGCCAGCAGCCAGAACAGATATAGCAATCAGCCCCAGCATTTT
-	-	TRBV7-5	TRBJ1-2	CISVPEARDRGGYGYTF	-